One sample yielded the 13 T cell receptor beta chains listed below, sequenced in a study of shared clonotypes between healthy human individuals. Sequencing was performed with immunoSEQ multiplex PCR; in TCRdb, only in-frame clones are kept and a portion is missing. This table has about 380,000 clones, about 96% appearing once. Sequencing was done on a sample of memory CD8+ T cells sorted from blood. The sample's subset: CD45RO+ cells pooled with CCR7-negative TemRA cells. The source is a young man in good health.

J is TRBJ2-3 and V is TRBV29-1; unclear D gene. The CDR3 runs to 15 residues. The germline V and J ends were trimmed by 4 bases and 5 bases, with 19 bases remaining between them. Germline CDR1 is SQVTM and CDR2 is ANQGSEA. The CDR3 region has the DNA TGCAGCGTTGTCCGCCAGCAAATGGTACAAGATACGCAGTATTTT. It specifies CSVVRQQMVQDTQYF.

The chain uses TRBV7-9 and TRBJ2-1, with D maybe TRBD1 (6 bases). Germline V gene lookup returns CDR1 SEHNR and CDR2 FQNEAQ (reference sequence). V was trimmed by 1 base and J by 3 bases, leaving 10 bases between them. The CDR3 is made up of 15 amino acids. As DNA, the CDR3 is TGTGCCAGCAGCTTAGTAAGGGGACACTACAATGAGCAGTTCTTC. It translates to CASSLVRGHYNEQFF.

The chain uses TRBV10-2 and TRBJ2-7; 12 bases match TRBD2. There are 14 residues in the CDR3. V was clipped by 7 bases and J by 5 bases; unmatched bases: 6. Germline V gene data show CDR1 as WSHSY and CDR2 as SAAADI. This chain's CDR3 is CASTSTSGSHEQYF. As DNA, the CDR3 is TGCGCCAGCACCTCGACTAGCGGGAGCCACGAGCAGTACTTC.

The CDR3 DNA reads as TGTGCCAGCAGTTTATCCGGTGGAGATACGCAGTATTTT. This sequence encodes CASSLSGGDTQYF. The chain couples TRBV28 to TRBJ2-3; no reliable D call. CDR3 length: 13 amino acids. The V gene lost 1 base and the J gene lost 5 bases, with 7 bases spanning the gap. Germline lookup yields CDR1 MDHEN and CDR2 SYDVKM.

The V and J genes are TRBV5-1 and TRBJ2-5; D remains ambiguous. Trimming cost V 3 bases and J 0 bases, with 9 bases left between them. Looked up from germline, CDR1 is SGHRS and CDR2 is YFSETQ. CDR3 length equals 14 residues. The CDR3 here is CASSSGADQETQYF. The CDR3 region has the DNA TGCGCCAGCAGCTCGGGCGCGGACCAAGAGACCCAGTACTTC.

In nucleotides, the CDR3 is TGTGCCAGCAGCTTAGTCCTTGGGCAGCTGAGCCCCAATTCACCCCTCCACTTT. Its translation is CASSLVLGQLSPNSPLHF. The chain employs TRBV7-9 and TRBJ1-6; no clear D gene. Trimming left V 1 base short and J 7 bases short, with 20 bases between. CDR1 SEHNR and CDR2 FQNEAQ come from the germline V gene (reference sequence). The CDR3 loop spans 18 amino acids.

The chain joins TRBV28 to TRBJ1-3, with TRBD1 identical over 8 bases. J gave up 5 bases and V 8 bases, and 5 bases lay outside the gene matches. The CDR3 is 13 residues long. Germline V CDR1 and CDR2: MDHEN, SYDVKM. The CDR3 spells CASVGQGRNTIYF. Written as DNA, the CDR3 is TGTGCCAGCGTAGGACAGGGAAGAAACACCATATATTTT. The entire variable domain, with the rest obtained from reference TRBV28 and TRBJ1-3, is as follows: DVKVTQSSRYLVKRTGEKVFLECVQDMDHENMFWYRQDPGLGLRLIYFSYDVKMKEKGDIPEGYSVSREKKERFSLILESASTNQTSMYLCASVGQGRNTIYFGEGSWLTVV.

This clone has just one count. The J gene is TRBJ1-4, the V gene TRBV28; D unclear. V lost 2 bases to trimming and J lost 0 bases, with 7 bases between them. CDR3 length: 15 amino acids. Germline V CDR1 and CDR2: MDHEN, SYDVKM. The CDR3, as DNA: TGTGCCAGCAGTTTAGACCCGGCAACTAATGAAAAACTGTTTTTT. As protein: CASSLDPATNEKLFF.

V and J are TRBV4-2 and TRBJ2-1; TRBD2 matches 10 bases. Germline loops: CDR1 LGHNA, CDR2 YNFKEQ. This CDR3 region has 14 residues. Trimming took 5 bases from V and 8 from J; bases not matched to a gene: 6. The CDR3 reads CASSASGRIDEQFF. CDR3 sequence (DNA): TGTGCCAGCAGCGCTAGCGGGAGAATCGATGAGCAGTTCTTC.

Only one count was recorded for this clone. V and J are TRBV18 and TRBJ2-1, with 12 bases identical to TRBD2. Germline CDR1 reads KGHSH; CDR2 reads LQKENI. This CDR3 region has 14 residues. With 3 bases clipped from V and 9 bases from J, the junction kept 3 bases outside the gene matches. CDR3 loop: CASSPMGLAGEQFF. The CDR3 bases are TGTGCCAGCTCACCGATGGGACTAGCGGGTGAGCAGTTCTTC.

A note on this clone: Compared with germline, one end of the junction differs, possibly owing to a read error. Other DNA sequences in this sample translate to the same CDR3. The chain links TRBV5-6 to TRBJ1-5; D might be TRBD1 (5 bases). CDR1 is SGHDT and CDR2 is YYEEEE in the germline V gene. The CDR3 contains 16 residues. In DNA, the CDR3 is TGTGCCAGTAGCTTAGGCGCAGGGAATAGCAATCAGCCCCAGCATTTT. It yields the protein CASSLGAGNSNQPQHF.

V usage is TRBV28 and J usage is TRBJ2-1; 10 bases map to TRBD2. The germline CDR1 and CDR2 sequences are MDHEN and SYDVKM. The CDR3 has 15 residues. Unmatched junction bases numbered 7, after V lost 5 bases and J lost 6 bases. CDR3 amino acids: CASSSGASGSNEQFF. CDR3 DNA: TGTGCCAGCAGTAGTGGGGCTAGCGGGAGCAATGAGCAGTTCTTC. Full variable domain (missing parts from reference TRBV28 and TRBJ2-1): DVKVTQSSRYLVKRTGEKVFLECVQDMDHENMFWYRQDPGLGLRLIYFSYDVKMKEKGDIPEGYSVSREKKERFSLILESASTNQTSMYLCASSSGASGSNEQFFGPGTRLTVL.

This chain's CDR3 is CASSVGPYEQYF. DNA of the CDR3: TGTGCCAGCAGTGTAGGCCCCTACGAGCAGTACTTC. This sequence joins TRBV2 and TRBJ2-7; D remains ambiguous. Trimming took 4 bases from V and 2 from J, leaving 6 bases between them. Germline loops: CDR1 SNHLY, CDR2 FYNNEI. The CDR3 totals 12 residues.